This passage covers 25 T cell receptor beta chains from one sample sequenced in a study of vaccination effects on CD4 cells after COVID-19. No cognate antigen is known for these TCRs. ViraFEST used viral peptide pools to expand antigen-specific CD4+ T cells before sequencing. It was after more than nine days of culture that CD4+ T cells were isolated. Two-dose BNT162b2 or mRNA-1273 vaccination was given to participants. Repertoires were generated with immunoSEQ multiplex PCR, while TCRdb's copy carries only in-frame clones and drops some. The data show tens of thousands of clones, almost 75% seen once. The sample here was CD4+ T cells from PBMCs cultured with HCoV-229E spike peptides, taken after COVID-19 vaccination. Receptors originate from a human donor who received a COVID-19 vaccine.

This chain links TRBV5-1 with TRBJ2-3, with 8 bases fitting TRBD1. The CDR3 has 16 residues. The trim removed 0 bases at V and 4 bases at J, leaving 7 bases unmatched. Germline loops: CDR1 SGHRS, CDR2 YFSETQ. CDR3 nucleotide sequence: TGCGCCAGCAGCTTGGGGGGACAGGTTACAGCAGATACGCAGTATTTT. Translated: CASSLGGQVTADTQYF.

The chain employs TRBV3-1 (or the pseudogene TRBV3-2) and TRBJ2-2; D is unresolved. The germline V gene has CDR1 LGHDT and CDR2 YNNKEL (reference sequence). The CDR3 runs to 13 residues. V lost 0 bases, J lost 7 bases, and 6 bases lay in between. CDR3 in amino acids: CASSQDSVGELFF. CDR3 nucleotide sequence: TGTGCCAGCAGCCAAGATTCCGTCGGGGAGCTGTTTTTT.

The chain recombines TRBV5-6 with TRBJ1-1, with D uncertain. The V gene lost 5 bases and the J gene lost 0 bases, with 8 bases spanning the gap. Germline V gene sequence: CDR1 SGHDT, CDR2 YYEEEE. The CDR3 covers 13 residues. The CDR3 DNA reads TGTGCCAGCAGGGAGTGGGTGAACACTGAAGCTTTCTTT. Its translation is CASREWVNTEAFF.

CDR3 nucleotide sequence: TGTGCCAGCAGTGAGTGGCAGGGGGTTTCGGAGACCCAGTACTTC. This gives the protein CASSEWQGVSETQYF. This chain links TRBV2 with TRBJ2-5, with TRBD1 matching over 7 bases. CDR1 and CDR2 from the germline V gene are SNHLY and FYNNEI. The CDR3 contains 15 residues. After removal of 3 bases from V and 5 bases from J, the junction contained 9 bases not matched to a gene.

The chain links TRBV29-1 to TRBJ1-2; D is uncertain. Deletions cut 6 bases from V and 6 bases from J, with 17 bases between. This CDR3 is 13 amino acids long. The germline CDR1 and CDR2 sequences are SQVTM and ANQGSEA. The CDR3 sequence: CSVFNFGIHGYTF. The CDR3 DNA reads TGCAGCGTCTTCAACTTCGGGATCCATGGCTACACCTTC.

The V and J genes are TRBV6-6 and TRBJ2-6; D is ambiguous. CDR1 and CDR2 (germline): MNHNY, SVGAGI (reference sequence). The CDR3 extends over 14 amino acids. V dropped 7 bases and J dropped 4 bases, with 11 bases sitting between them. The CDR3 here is CASTRTMGANVLTF. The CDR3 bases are TGTGCCAGCACTAGAACCATGGGGGCCAACGTCCTGACTTTC.

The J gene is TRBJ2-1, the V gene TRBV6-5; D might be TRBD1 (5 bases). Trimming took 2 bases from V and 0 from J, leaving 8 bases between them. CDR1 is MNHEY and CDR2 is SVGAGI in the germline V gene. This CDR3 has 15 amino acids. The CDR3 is CASSYGRGSYNEQFF. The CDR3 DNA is TGTGCCAGCAGTTACGGTAGGGGCTCCTACAATGAGCAGTTCTTC.

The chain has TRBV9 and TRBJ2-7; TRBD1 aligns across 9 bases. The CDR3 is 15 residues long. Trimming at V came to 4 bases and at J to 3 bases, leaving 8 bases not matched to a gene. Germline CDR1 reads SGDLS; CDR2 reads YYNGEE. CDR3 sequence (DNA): TGTGCCAGCAGCATAGGGGACAGGGTCCTCTACGAGCAGTACTTC. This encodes CASSIGDRVLYEQYF.

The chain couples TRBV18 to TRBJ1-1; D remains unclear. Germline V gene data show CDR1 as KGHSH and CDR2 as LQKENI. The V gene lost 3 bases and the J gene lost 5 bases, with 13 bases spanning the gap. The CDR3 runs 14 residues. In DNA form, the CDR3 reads TGTGCCAGCTCACCGGCGGTGGTGGGAACTGAAGCTTTCTTT. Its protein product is CASSPAVVGTEAFF. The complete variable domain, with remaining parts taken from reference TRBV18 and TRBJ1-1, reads NAGVMQNPRHLVRRRGQEARLRCSPMKGHSHVYWYRQLPEEGLKFMVYLQKENIIDESGMPKERFSAEFPKEGPSILRIQQVVRGDSAAYFCASSPAVVGTEAFFGQGTRLTVV.

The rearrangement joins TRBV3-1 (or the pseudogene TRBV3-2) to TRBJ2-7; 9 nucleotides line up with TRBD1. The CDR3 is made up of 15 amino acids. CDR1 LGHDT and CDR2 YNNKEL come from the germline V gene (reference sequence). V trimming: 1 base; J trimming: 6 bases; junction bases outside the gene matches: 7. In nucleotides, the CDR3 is TGTGCCAGCAGCCAAGCCGGGACAGGGCCCCCCGAGCAGTACTTC. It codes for CASSQAGTGPPEQYF.

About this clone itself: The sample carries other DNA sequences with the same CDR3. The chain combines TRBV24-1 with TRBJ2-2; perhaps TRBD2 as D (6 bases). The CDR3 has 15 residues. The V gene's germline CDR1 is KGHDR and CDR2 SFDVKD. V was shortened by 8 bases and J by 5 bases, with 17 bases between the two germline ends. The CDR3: CATKQGAGQTGELFF. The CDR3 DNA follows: TGTGCCACCAAACAAGGGGCGGGGCAAACCGGGGAGCTGTTTTTT.

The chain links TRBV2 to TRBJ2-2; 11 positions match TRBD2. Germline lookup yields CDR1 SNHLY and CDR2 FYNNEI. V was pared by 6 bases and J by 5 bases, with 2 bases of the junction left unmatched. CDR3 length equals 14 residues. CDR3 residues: CASRGLAETGELFF. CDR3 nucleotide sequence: TGTGCCAGCAGGGGACTAGCGGAAACCGGGGAGCTGTTTTTT. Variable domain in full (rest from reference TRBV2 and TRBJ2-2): EPEVTQTPSHQVTQMGQEVILRCVPISNHLYFYWYRQILGQKVEFLVSFYNNEISEKSEIFDDQFSVERPDGSNFTLKIRSTKLEDSAMYFCASRGLAETGELFFGEGSRLTVL.

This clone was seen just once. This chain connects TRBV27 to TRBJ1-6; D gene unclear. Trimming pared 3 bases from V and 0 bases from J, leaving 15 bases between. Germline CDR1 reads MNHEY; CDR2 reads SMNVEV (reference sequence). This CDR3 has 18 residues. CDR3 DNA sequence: TGTGCCAGCAGTTTGGGCAGTCTAAAAAGCTCCTATAATTCACCCCTCCACTTT. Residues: CASSLGSLKSSYNSPLHF.

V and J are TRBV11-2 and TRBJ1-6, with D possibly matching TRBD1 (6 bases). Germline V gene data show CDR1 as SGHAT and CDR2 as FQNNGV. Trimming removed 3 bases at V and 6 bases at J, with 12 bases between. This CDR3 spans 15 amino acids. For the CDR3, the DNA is TGTGCCAGCAGCTTGCAGGGAGGGGGTAATTCACCCCTCCACTTT. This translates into CASSLQGGGNSPLHF.

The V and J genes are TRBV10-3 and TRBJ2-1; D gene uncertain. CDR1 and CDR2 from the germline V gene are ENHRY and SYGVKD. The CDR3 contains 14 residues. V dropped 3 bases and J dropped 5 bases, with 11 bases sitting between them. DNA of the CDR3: TGTGCCATCAGTGACACCGGATTTCACAATGAGCAGTTCTTC. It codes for CAISDTGFHNEQFF.

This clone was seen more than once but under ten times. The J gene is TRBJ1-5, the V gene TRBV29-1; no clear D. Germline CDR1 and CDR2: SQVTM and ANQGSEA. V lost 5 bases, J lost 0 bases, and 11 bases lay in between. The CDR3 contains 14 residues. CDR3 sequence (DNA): TGCAGCGTTAATTTCCAGGATAGCAATCAGCCCCAGCATTTT. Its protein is CSVNFQDSNQPQHF.

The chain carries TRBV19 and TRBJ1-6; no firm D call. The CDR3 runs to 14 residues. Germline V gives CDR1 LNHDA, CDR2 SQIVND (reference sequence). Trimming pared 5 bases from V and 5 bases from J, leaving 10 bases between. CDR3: CASSRQLNNSPLHF. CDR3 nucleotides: TGTGCCAGTAGTCGTCAGCTGAATAATTCACCCCTCCACTTT.

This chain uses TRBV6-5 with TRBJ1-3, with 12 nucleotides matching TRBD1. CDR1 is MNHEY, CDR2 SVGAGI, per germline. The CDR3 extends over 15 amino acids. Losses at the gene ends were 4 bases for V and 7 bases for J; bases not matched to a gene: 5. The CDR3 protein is CASSWGQGASNTIYF. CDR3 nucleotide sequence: TGTGCCAGCAGTTGGGGACAGGGGGCGAGCAACACCATATATTTT.

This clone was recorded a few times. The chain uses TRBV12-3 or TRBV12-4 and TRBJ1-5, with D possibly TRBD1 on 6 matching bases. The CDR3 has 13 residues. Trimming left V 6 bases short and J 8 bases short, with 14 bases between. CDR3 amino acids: CASRKQGEEPQHF. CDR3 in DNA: TGTGCCAGCAGGAAACAGGGTGAGGAGCCCCAGCATTTT.

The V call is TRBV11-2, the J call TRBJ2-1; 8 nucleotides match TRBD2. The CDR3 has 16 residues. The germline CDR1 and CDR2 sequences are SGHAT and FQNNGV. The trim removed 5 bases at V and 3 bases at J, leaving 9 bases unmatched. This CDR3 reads CASSVVAGSLYNEQFF. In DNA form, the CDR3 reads TGTGCCAGCAGCGTCGTAGCGGGGTCACTCTACAATGAGCAGTTCTTC. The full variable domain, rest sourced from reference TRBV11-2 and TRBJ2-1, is EAGVAQSPRYKIIEKRQSVAFWCNPISGHATLYWYQQILGQGPKLLIQFQNNGVVDDSQLPKDRFSAERLKGVDSTLKIQPAKLEDSAVYLCASSVVAGSLYNEQFFGPGTRLTVL.

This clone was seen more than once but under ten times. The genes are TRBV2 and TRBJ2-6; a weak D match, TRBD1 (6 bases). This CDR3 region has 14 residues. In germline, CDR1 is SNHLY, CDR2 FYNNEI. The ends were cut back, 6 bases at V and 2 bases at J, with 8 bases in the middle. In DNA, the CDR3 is TGTGCCAGCAGACAGGGAACTGGGGCCAACGTCCTGACTTTC. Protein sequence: CASRQGTGANVLTF.

The CDR3 nucleotides read TGTGCCAGTAGTAGTTTCCTAGGGTACACTGAAGCTTTCTTT. Protein product: CASSSFLGYTEAFF. The genes are TRBV19 and TRBJ1-1, with no clear D. Germline V gives CDR1 LNHDA, CDR2 SQIVND (reference sequence). The CDR3 totals 14 residues. The V and J ends lost 4 bases and 3 bases respectively, with 12 bases between them.

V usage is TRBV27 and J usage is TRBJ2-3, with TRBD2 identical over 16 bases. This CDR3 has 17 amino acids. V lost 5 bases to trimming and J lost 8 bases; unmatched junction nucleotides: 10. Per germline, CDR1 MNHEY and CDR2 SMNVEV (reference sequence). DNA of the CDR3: TGTGCCAGCAGTAGTCCGGGACTAGCGGGGGGGTCTGGTACGCAGTATTTT. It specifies CASSSPGLAGGSGTQYF.

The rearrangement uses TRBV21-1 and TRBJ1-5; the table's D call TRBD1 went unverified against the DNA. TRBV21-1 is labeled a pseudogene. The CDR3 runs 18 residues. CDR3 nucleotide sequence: TGTGCCACCCACCCGGGACAGGGCGGCAGCTATAGCAATCAGCCCCAGCATTTT. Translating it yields CATHPGQGGSYSNQPQHF.

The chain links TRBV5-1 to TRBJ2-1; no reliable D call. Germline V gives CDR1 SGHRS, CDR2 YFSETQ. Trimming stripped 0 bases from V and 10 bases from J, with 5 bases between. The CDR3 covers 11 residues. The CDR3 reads CASSLEDEQFF. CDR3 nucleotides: TGCGCCAGCAGCTTGGAGGACGAGCAGTTCTTC.